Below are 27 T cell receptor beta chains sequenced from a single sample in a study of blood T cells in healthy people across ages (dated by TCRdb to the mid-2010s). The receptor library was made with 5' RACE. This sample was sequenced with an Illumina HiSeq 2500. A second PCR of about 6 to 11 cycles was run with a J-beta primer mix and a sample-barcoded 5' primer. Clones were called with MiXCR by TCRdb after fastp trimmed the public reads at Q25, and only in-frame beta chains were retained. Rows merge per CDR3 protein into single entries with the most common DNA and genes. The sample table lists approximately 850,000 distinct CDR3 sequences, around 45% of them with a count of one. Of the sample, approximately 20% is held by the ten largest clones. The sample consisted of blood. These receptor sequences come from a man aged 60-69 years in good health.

The CDR3 here is CASSSTGALAKNIQYF. The CDR3 DNA follows: TGTGCCAGCAGCTCGACAGGGGCACTAGCCAAAAACATTCAGTACTTC. This chain uses TRBV11-1 with TRBJ2-4, with 8 bases fitting TRBD1. The CDR3 spans 16 residues. CDR1 and CDR2 (germline): SGHAT, FQDESV (reference sequence). V lost 4 bases and J lost 0; bases outside the gene matches: 5.

The CDR3 coding sequence is TGTGCCAGCAGGCTCAGGGGAAGTAATGTTGACTACACCTTC. Amino acids: CASRLRGSNVDYTF. The chain combines TRBV6-6 with TRBJ1-2, with D tentatively TRBD1 (6 bases). CDR1 is MNHNY and CDR2 is SVGAGI in the germline V gene (reference sequence). The CDR3 loop spans 14 amino acids. The V and J ends lost 6 bases and 10 bases respectively, with 21 bases between them.

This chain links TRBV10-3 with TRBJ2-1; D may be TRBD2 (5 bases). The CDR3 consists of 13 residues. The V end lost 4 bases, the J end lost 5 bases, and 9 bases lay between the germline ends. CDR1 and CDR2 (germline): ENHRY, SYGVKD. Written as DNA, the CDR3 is TGTGCCATCAGTGTATCGGGAAACAATGAGCAGTTCTTC. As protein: CAISVSGNNEQFF.

The CDR3 sequence: CSARGPRGTNTEAFF. CDR3 nucleotide sequence: TGCAGTGCCAGGGGTCCCCGGGGAACGAACACTGAAGCTTTCTTT. The rearrangement uses TRBV20-1 and TRBJ1-1, with D possibly TRBD1 on 6 matching bases. CDR1 and CDR2 (germline): DFQATT, SNEGSKA (reference sequence). Trimming took 6 bases from V and 1 from J, leaving 18 bases between them. This CDR3 comprises 15 residues.

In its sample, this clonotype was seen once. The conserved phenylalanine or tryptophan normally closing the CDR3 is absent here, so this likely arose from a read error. This CDR3 is CASRQTGANEQFL. The CDR3 DNA is TGTGCCAGCAGACAGACAGGGGCCAATGAGCAGTTCTTA. V is TRBV7-2 and J is TRBJ2-1; 8 positions match TRBD1. V dropped 6 bases and J dropped 6; count of bases not matched to a gene: 4. The germline gives CDR1 SGHTA, CDR2 FQGNSA. The CDR3 has 13 residues.

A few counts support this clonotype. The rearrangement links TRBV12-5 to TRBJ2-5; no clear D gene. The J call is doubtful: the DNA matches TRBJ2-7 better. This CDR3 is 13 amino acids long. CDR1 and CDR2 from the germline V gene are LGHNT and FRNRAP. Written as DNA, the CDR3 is TGTGCTAGTGGTTTGGGGCAGAGCGACGAGCAGTACTTC. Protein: CASGLGQSDEQYF.

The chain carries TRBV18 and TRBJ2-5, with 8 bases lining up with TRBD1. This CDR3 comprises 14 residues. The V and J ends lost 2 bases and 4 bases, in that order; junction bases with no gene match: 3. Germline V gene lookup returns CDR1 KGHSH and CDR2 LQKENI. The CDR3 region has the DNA TGTGCCAGCTCACCAGGGACAGGAGCAGAGACCCAGTACTTC. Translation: CASSPGTGAETQYF.

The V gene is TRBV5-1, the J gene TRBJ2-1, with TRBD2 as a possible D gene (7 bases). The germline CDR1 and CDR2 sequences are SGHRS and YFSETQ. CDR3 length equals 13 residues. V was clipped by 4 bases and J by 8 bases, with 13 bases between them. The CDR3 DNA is TGCGCCAGCAGCGGGGGGGGCGCCTATGAGCAGTTCTTC. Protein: CASSGGGAYEQFF.

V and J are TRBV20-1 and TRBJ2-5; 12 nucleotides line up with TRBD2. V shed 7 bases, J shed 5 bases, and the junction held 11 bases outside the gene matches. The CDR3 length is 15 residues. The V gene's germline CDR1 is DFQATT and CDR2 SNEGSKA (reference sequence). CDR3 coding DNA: TGCAGTGTTCGGACTAGCGGGACAAAAAGGGAGACCCAGTACTTC. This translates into CSVRTSGTKRETQYF.

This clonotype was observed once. The CDR3 sequence is CAVSRNAYEQYF. CDR3 DNA: TGTGCCGTCAGCCGGAATGCCTACGAGCAGTACTTC. The genes are TRBV28 and TRBJ2-7; no clear D gene. The germline V gene encodes CDR1 MDHEN and CDR2 SYDVKM. The germline V and J ends were trimmed by 11 bases and 2 bases, with 13 bases remaining between them. This CDR3 comprises 12 residues.

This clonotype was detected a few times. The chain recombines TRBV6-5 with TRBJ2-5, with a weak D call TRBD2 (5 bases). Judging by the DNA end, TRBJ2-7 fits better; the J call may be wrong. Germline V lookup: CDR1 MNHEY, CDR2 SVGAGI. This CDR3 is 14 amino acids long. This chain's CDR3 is CASSYLRRESEQYF. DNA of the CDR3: TGTGCCAGCAGTTACTTAAGACGGGAATCCGAGCAGTACTTC.

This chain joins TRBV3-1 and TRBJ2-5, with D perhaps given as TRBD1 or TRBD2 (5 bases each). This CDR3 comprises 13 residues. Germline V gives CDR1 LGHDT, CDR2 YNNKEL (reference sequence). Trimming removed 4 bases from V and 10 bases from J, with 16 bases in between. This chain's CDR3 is CASSLWDLGDQYF. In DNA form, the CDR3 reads TGTGCCAGCAGCCTCTGGGACCTCGGGGACCAGTACTTC.

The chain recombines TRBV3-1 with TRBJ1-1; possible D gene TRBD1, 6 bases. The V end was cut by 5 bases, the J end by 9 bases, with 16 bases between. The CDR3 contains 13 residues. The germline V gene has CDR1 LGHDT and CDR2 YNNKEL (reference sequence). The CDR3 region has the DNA TGTGCCAGCAGCTACCTTACAGGGAGACAAGCTTTCTTT. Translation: CASSYLTGRQAFF.

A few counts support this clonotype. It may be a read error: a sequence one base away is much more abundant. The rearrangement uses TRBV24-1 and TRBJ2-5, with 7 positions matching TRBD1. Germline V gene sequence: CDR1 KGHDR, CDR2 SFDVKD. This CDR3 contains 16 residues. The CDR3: CAASDTRTGNQETQYF. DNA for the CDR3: TGTGCCGCCAGTGACACCCGGACAGGCAACCAAGAGACCCAGTACTTC.

The DNA of the CDR3 is TGCAGTGCTCCTATACCAGGGGTCAATGAGCAGTTCTTC. Translation: CSAPIPGVNEQFF. This chain links TRBV20-1 with TRBJ2-1; tentative D call: TRBD1 (6 bases). Germline assignment: CDR1 DFQATT and CDR2 SNEGSKA (reference sequence). This CDR3 spans 13 amino acids. V lost 5 bases and J 6 bases, leaving 14 bases between the germline ends.

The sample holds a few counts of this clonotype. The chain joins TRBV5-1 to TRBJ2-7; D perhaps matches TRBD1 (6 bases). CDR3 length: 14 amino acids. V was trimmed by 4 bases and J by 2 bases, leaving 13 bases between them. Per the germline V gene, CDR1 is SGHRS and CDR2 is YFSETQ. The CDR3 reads CASSRTDGPYEQYF. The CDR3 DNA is TGCGCCAGCAGCCGGACAGACGGTCCCTACGAGCAGTACTTC.

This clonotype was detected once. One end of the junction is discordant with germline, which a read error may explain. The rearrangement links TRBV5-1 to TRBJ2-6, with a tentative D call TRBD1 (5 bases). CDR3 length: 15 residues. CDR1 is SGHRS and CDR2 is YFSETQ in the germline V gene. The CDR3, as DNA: TGCGCCAGCACCCTTCAAGGCTCTGGGGCCAACGTCCCGACTTTC. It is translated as CASTLQGSGANVPTF.

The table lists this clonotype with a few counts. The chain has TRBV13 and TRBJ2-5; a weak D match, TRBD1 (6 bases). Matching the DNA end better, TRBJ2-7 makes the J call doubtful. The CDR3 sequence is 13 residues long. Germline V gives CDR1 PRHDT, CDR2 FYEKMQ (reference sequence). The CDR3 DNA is TGTGCCAGCAGCGGGATACAGGGACACGAGCAGTACTTC. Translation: CASSGIQGHEQYF.

The CDR3 nucleotides are TGCGCCAGCAGCCAAGATGGGGGGACAGACTCCTACGAGCAGTACTTC. Protein product: CASSQDGGTDSYEQYF. The chain uses TRBV4-3 and TRBJ2-7, with D perhaps matching TRBD1 (7 bases). This CDR3 has 16 amino acids. Germline CDR1 is LGHNA and CDR2 is YSLEER. V lost 0 bases to trimming and J lost 0 bases, with 12 bases between them.

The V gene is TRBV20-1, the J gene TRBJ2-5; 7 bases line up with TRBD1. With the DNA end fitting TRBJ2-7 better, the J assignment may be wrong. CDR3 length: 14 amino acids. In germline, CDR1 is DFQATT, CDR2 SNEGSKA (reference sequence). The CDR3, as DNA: TGCAGTGCTAGGCCGGGACAGCTAACCTACGAGCAGTACTTC. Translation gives CSARPGQLTYEQYF.

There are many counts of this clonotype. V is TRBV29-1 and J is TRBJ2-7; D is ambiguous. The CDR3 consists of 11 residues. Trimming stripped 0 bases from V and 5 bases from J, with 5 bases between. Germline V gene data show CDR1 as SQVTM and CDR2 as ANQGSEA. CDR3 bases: TGCAGCGTTGAAGAGGGCAACGAGCAGTACTTC. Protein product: CSVEEGNEQYF.

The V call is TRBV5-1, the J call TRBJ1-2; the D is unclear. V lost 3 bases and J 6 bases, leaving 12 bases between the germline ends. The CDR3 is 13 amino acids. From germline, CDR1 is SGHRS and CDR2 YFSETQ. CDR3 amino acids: CASSSRAGDGYTF. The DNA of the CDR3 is TGCGCCAGCAGCTCCCGTGCGGGCGATGGCTACACCTTC.

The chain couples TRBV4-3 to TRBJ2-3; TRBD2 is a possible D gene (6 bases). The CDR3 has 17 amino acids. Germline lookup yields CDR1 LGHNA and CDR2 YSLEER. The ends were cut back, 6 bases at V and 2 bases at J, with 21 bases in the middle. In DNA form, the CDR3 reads TGCGCCAGCAGTCCTGCCGGGACTCGAGGGACCACAGATACGCAGTATTTT. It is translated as CASSPAGTRGTTDTQYF.

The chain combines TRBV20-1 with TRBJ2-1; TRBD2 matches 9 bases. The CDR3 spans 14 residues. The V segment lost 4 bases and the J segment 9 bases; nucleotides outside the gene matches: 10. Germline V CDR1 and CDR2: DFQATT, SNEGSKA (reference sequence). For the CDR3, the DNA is TGCAGTGCTAAGACTAGCGGTCTTGGCGGTGAGCAGTTCTTC. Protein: CSAKTSGLGGEQFF.

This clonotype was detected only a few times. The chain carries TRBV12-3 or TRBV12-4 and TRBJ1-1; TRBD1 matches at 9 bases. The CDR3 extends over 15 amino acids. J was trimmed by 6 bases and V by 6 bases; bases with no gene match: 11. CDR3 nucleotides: TGTGCCAGCAGAAACACGGACAGGGGTCGCGCTGAAGCTTTCTTT. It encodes CASRNTDRGRAEAFF.

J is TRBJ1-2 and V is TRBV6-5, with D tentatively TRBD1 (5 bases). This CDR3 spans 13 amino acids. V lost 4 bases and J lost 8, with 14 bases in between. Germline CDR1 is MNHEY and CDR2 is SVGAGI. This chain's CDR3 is CASSLGGSDGYTF. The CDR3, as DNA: TGTGCCAGCAGTTTGGGGGGGTCAGACGGCTACACCTTC.

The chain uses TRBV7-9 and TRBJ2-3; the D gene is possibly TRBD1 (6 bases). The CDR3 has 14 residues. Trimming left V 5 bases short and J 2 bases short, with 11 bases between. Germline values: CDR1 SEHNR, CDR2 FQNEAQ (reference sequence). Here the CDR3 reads CASSPDRFTDTQYF. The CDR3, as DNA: TGTGCCAGCAGCCCCGACAGGTTCACAGATACGCAGTATTTT.